Included here is one T cell receptor beta chain sequence, with context. This specimen belongs to a study of OX40 agonist ivuxolimab in advanced cancers. Using immunoSEQ multiplex PCR, the repertoire was profiled, and TCRdb retains in-frame clones only, with some absent. The sample yields 30,000 to 40,000 clones, approximately 90% seen once. CDR1 is SGDLS and CDR2 is YYNGEE in the germline V gene. CDR3 length equals 19 residues. V lost 3 bases, J lost 4 bases, and 18 bases stayed unmatched. Sequencing used CD4+ or CD8+ T cells sorted from blood, obtained in a trial of the OX40 agonist ivuxolimab. The receptor comes from an adult with an advanced solid tumor such as melanoma, head and neck, liver or kidney cancer. This chain links TRBV9 with TRBJ2-7; TRBD2 aligns across 11 bases. CDR3 sequence reads: CASSGTGTSGDIRKYEQYF. CDR3 DNA sequence: TGTGCCAGCAGCGGAACCGGGACTAGCGGAGACATCAGAAAGTACGAGCAGTACTTC.